The 28 T cell receptor beta chains below were found in one sample sequenced in a study of blood T cell repertoires in COVID-19. Sequencing used immunoSEQ multiplex PCR; TCRdb keeps in-frame clones, though not all of them. In the table there are about 260,000 clones, approximately 86% of which are singletons. The sample taken for sequencing was peripheral blood. The receptors originated from a woman aged 55-69 years with COVID-19, enrolled during active disease.

This clone occurred once. The chain employs TRBV27 and TRBJ2-7; the match to TRBD1 covers 7 bases. V lost 2 bases and J lost 2; bases outside the gene matches: 6. The V gene's germline CDR1 is MNHEY and CDR2 SMNVEV (reference sequence). CDR3 length equals 15 residues. The CDR3 DNA reads as TGTGCCAGCAGTTTAGCTTGGGACAGAACCTACGAGCAGTACTTC. It codes for CASSLAWDRTYEQYF.

This clone was counted between two and nine times. V usage is TRBV7-3 and J usage is TRBJ2-7; 8 nucleotides match TRBD2. Per germline, CDR1 SGHTA and CDR2 FQGTGA. V lost 2 bases and J lost 2; bases outside the gene matches: 5. This CDR3 has 15 residues. The CDR3, as DNA: TGTGCCAGCAGCTTAGCGGGAGGTACGACCTACGAGCAGTACTTC. This gives the protein CASSLAGGTTYEQYF.

The V and J genes are TRBV21-1 and TRBJ2-1; the D segment call TRBD1 is taken from the table without a DNA check. TRBV21-1 is a known pseudogene. The length of the CDR3 is 15 residues. The DNA for the CDR3 is TGTGCCAGCAGCTCCCTGACAGGGAGTGACAATGAGCAGTTCTTC. Translating gives CASSSLTGSDNEQFF.

This clone was seen more than once but under ten times. CDR3 amino acids: CASSPGTGVFSGNTIYF. The CDR3 nucleotides read TGTGCCAGCAGCCCCGGGACAGGGGTTTTCTCTGGAAACACCATATATTTT. The chain links TRBV7-9 to TRBJ1-3; TRBD1 aligns across 10 bases. V lost 5 bases and J lost 0; bases outside the gene matches: 7. The CDR3 contains 17 residues. From germline, CDR1 is SEHNR and CDR2 FQNEAQ (reference sequence).

The chain joins TRBV14 to TRBJ2-5; 10 bases agree with TRBD2. J lost 0 bases, V lost 1 base, and 2 bases had no gene match. CDR1 and CDR2 (germline): SGHDN, FVKESK. The CDR3 has 16 amino acids. CDR3 DNA: TGTGCCAGCAGCCAAGTTGGGACTAGCGACCAAGAGACCCAGTACTTC. This sequence encodes CASSQVGTSDQETQYF.

This clone was recorded a few times. This chain joins TRBV5-6 and TRBJ1-2, with 9 nucleotides matching TRBD1. The CDR3 has 16 amino acids. The J segment lost 4 bases and the V segment lost 0 bases, leaving 7 bases of the junction unmatched. Germline CDR1 SGHDT, CDR2 YYEEEE. This chain's CDR3 is CASSLVRPDRGYGYTF. The CDR3 DNA reads as TGTGCCAGCAGCTTGGTCCGGCCGGACAGGGGCTATGGCTACACCTTC.

The DNA of the CDR3 is TGCGCCAGCAGCACAACACCGAACACTGAAGCTTTCTTT. This codes for CASSTTPNTEAFF. The chain uses TRBV5-1 and TRBJ1-1; D not certain. Germline CDR1 is SGHRS and CDR2 is YFSETQ. This CDR3 is 13 amino acids long. V was shortened by 4 bases and J by 1 base, with 8 bases between the two germline ends.

The chain employs TRBV27 and TRBJ2-6; TRBD1 aligns across 9 bases. The V and J ends lost 2 bases and 1 base, in that order; junction bases with no gene match: 3. The CDR3 runs to 17 residues. Per the germline V gene, CDR1 is MNHEY and CDR2 is SMNVEV (reference sequence). CDR3 DNA: TGTGCCAGCAGTTTAAACAGGGGGCTGTCTGGGGCCAACGTCCTGACTTTC. This encodes CASSLNRGLSGANVLTF.

The chain combines TRBV28 with TRBJ2-3; 12 positions match TRBD2. V lost 8 bases, J lost 5 bases, and 5 bases stayed unmatched. The CDR3 length is 14 residues. Germline CDR1 MDHEN, CDR2 SYDVKM. The CDR3 nucleotides read TGTGCCAGCCTAGCGGGAGGGCCGCAAGATACGCAGTATTTT. It is translated as CASLAGGPQDTQYF. Looking up the rest from reference TRBV28 and TRBJ2-3 gives the full variable domain: DVKVTQSSRYLVKRTGEKVFLECVQDMDHENMFWYRQDPGLGLRLIYFSYDVKMKEKGDIPEGYSVSREKKERFSLILESASTNQTSMYLCASLAGGPQDTQYFGPGTRLTVL.

This rearrangement joins TRBV24-1 to TRBJ2-2; 8 bases map to TRBD2. Trimming removed 7 bases from V and 4 bases from J; junction bases left unmatched: 7. Per germline, CDR1 KGHDR and CDR2 SFDVKD. There are 15 residues in the CDR3. The CDR3 region is CATRGPSGGTGELFF. The CDR3, as DNA: TGTGCCACCAGGGGACCCAGCGGGGGCACCGGGGAGCTGTTTTTT.

The chain uses TRBV7-3 and TRBJ1-1, with D hard to call. V lost 0 bases and J lost 1, with 6 bases in between. Germline assignment: CDR1 SGHTA and CDR2 FQGTGA. The CDR3 has 14 amino acids. The CDR3 coding sequence is TGTGCCAGCAGCTTAACACCAGGGAACACTGAAGCTTTCTTT. Its protein is CASSLTPGNTEAFF.

This chain links TRBV27 with TRBJ2-2, with unresolved D. The CDR3 consists of 12 residues. Between the trimmed V and J ends, which lost 5 bases and 3 bases, there was a span of 4 bases. In germline, CDR1 is MNHEY, CDR2 SMNVEV (reference sequence). In nucleotides, the CDR3 is TGTGCCAGCAGTCCCTACACCGGGGAGCTGTTTTTT. Translated, it gives CASSPYTGELFF.

This chain connects TRBV27 to TRBJ2-7; D ambiguous. V lost 6 bases, J lost 2 bases, and 11 bases lay in between. CDR3 length: 13 amino acids. In germline, CDR1 is MNHEY, CDR2 SMNVEV (reference sequence). In DNA, the CDR3 is TGTGCCAGCAGGAAAGAGATCACCTACGAGCAGTACTTC. The encoded protein is CASRKEITYEQYF.

The rearrangement links TRBV4-2 to TRBJ2-3; 13 bases agree with TRBD2. The V gene end was trimmed by 2 bases and the J gene end by 5 bases; junction bases not matched to a gene: 10. CDR1 is LGHNA, CDR2 YNFKEQ, per germline. The CDR3 sequence is 18 residues long. The CDR3 loop reads CASSQRITSGRAIDTQYF. As DNA, the CDR3 is TGTGCCAGCAGCCAACGAATAACTAGCGGGAGGGCGATAGATACGCAGTATTTT.

The V and J genes are TRBV6-6 and TRBJ2-5, with 10 bases identical to TRBD1. CDR1 is MNHNY and CDR2 is SVGAGI in the germline V gene (reference sequence). The CDR3 totals 14 residues. V lost 9 bases, J lost 10 bases, and 14 bases stayed unmatched. This CDR3 reads CASTPGGQGLDQYF. The CDR3 bases are TGTGCCAGTACTCCCGGGGGACAGGGGTTGGACCAGTACTTC.

The chain uses TRBV27 and TRBJ2-1; TRBD2 might be the D (6 bases). Germline V gives CDR1 MNHEY, CDR2 SMNVEV (reference sequence). V gave up 9 bases and J gave up 4 bases, with 13 bases separating them. This CDR3 spans 13 amino acids. DNA for the CDR3: TGTGCCAGTGGGGCGGGGAGATACAATGAGCAGTTCTTC. Its protein is CASGAGRYNEQFF.

This chain joins TRBV3-1 (or the pseudogene TRBV3-2) and TRBJ1-1; D not resolved. V lost 4 bases to trimming and J lost 10 bases, with 19 bases between them. The germline V gene has CDR1 LGHDT and CDR2 YNNKEL (reference sequence). This CDR3 spans 14 amino acids. CDR3 loop: CASSPRETLPPAFF. The CDR3, as DNA: TGTGCCAGCAGCCCCCGGGAGACCCTGCCCCCAGCTTTCTTT.

The V and J genes are TRBV19 and TRBJ2-1; TRBD2 might be the D (6 bases). V lost 6 bases, J lost 1 base, and 10 bases lay in between. Germline CDR1 LNHDA, CDR2 SQIVND (reference sequence). The CDR3 totals 14 residues. CDR3 sequence: CASRGGVSYNEQFF. The CDR3 bases are TGTGCCAGTAGGGGCGGGGTATCCTACAATGAGCAGTTCTTC.

This rearrangement joins TRBV19 to TRBJ1-2, with 7 bases fitting TRBD1. Germline CDR1 and CDR2: LNHDA and SQIVND (reference sequence). Trimming cost V 3 bases and J 8 bases; bases outside gene matches: 6. The CDR3 contains 13 residues. The CDR3, as DNA: TGTGCCAGTAGTATCGACACAGGGGTGGGCTACACCTTC. Translation gives CASSIDTGVGYTF. The variable domain in full, with the rest retrieved from reference TRBV19 and TRBJ1-2, is DGGITQSPKYLFRKEGQNVTLSCEQNLNHDAMYWYRQDPGQGLRLIYYSQIVNDFQKGDIAEGYSVSREKKESFPLTVTSAQKNPTAFYLCASSIDTGVGYTFGSGTRLTVV.

The chain is built from TRBV6-2 or TRBV6-3 and TRBJ1-2; 10 bases match TRBD1. Germline loops: CDR1 MNHEY, CDR2 SVGEGT. Germline trimming cut 5 bases from V and 8 bases from J; bases unmatched to any gene: 14. This CDR3 is 16 amino acids long. As DNA, the CDR3 is TGTGCCAGCAGTACCCCGGGACAGGGGAATGGTGGAGGCTACACCTTC. It translates to CASSTPGQGNGGGYTF.

In nucleotides, the CDR3 is TGTGCCAGCAGTTTAGGGGGGGATCTGGGCTACACCTTC. This sequence encodes CASSLGGDLGYTF. The genes are TRBV28 and TRBJ1-2; possibly TRBD1 for D (5 bases). Germline CDR1 reads MDHEN; CDR2 reads SYDVKM. Trimming shortened V by 2 bases and J by 8 bases, and 12 bases separated the two germline ends. This CDR3 is 13 amino acids long.

The rearrangement uses TRBV28 and TRBJ2-3, with TRBD1 matching over 9 bases. The CDR3 extends over 16 amino acids. Germline V gives CDR1 MDHEN, CDR2 SYDVKM. The V and J ends lost 5 bases and 4 bases, in that order; junction bases with no gene match: 10. The CDR3 sequence: CASSRNTGTGPDTQYF. CDR3 sequence (DNA): TGTGCCAGCAGTAGAAATACCGGGACAGGGCCAGATACGCAGTATTTT.

This clone was seen only a few times. The J gene is TRBJ2-2, the V gene TRBV20-1; 9 bases align to TRBD2. Per germline, CDR1 DFQATT and CDR2 SNEGSKA (reference sequence). The V segment lost 3 bases and the J segment 7 bases; nucleotides outside the gene matches: 9. This CDR3 has 15 residues. Here the CDR3 reads CSASALAGTVGELFF. The CDR3 bases are TGCAGTGCTAGTGCCCTAGCGGGAACCGTCGGGGAGCTGTTTTTT.

The rearrangement uses TRBV28 and TRBJ2-1; TRBD1 aligns across 8 bases. The CDR3 has 15 amino acids. V was pared by 3 bases and J by 6 bases, with 7 bases of the junction left unmatched. Germline CDR1 reads MDHEN; CDR2 reads SYDVKM. The CDR3 bases are TGTGCCAGCAGTTTGTGGACAGGGTCGGCCAATGAGCAGTTCTTC. Protein: CASSLWTGSANEQFF.

The J gene is TRBJ2-1, the V gene TRBV11-2; 8 positions agree with TRBD2. The CDR3 runs to 17 residues. J gave up 7 bases and V 1 base, and 12 bases lay outside the gene matches. Germline V gives CDR1 SGHAT, CDR2 FQNNGV. CDR3 sequence: CASSLAGREGRRNEQFF. The CDR3 nucleotides are TGTGCCAGCAGCTTAGCTGGTCGGGAGGGCCGTAGGAATGAGCAGTTCTTC. The whole variable domain, remainder taken from reference TRBV11-2 and TRBJ2-1, is EAGVAQSPRYKIIEKRQSVAFWCNPISGHATLYWYQQILGQGPKLLIQFQNNGVVDDSQLPKDRFSAERLKGVDSTLKIQPAKLEDSAVYLCASSLAGREGRRNEQFFGPGTRLTVL.

This clone occurred once. The chain is built from TRBV5-4 and TRBJ2-1, with 10 bases lining up with TRBD2. The V gene end was trimmed by 4 bases and the J gene end by 9 bases; junction bases not matched to a gene: 13. Per the germline V gene, CDR1 is SGHNT and CDR2 is YYREEE (reference sequence). The CDR3 loop spans 16 amino acids. The CDR3 DNA follows: TGTGCCAGCAGCCCCGGGCCGGCTAGCGGGAGAAGTGAGCAGTTCTTC. Translated, it gives CASSPGPASGRSEQFF.

This clone was observed once. The chain combines TRBV27 with TRBJ2-3; 8 positions agree with TRBD1. J gave up 5 bases and V 4 bases, and 17 bases lay outside the gene matches. CDR3 size: 18 residues. The germline CDR1 and CDR2 sequences are MNHEY and SMNVEV (reference sequence). CDR3 nucleotides: TGTGCCAGCAGTTCCTCCCCGGCGCAGGGGGCGCTTGGAGATACGCAGTATTTT. Protein product: CASSSSPAQGALGDTQYF.

In this sample, this clone turned up once. In nucleotides, the CDR3 is TGTGCCAGCAGCAATGGGGGACAGCGCACAGATACGCAGTATTTT. Protein sequence: CASSNGGQRTDTQYF. V and J are TRBV11-1 and TRBJ2-3; TRBD1 matches 7 bases. The CDR3 is made up of 15 amino acids. V was clipped by 5 bases and J by 1 base; unmatched bases: 6. CDR1 is SGHAT and CDR2 is FQDESV in the germline V gene (reference sequence).